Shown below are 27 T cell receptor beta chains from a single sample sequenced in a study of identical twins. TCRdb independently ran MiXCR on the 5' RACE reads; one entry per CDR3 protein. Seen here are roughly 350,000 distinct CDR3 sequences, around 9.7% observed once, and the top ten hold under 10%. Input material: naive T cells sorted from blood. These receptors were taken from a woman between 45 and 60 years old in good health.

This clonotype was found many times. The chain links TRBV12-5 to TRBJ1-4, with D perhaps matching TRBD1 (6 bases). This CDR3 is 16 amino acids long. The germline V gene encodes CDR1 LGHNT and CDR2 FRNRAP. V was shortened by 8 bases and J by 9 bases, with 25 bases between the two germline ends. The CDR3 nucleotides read TGTGCTAGTCTAAGTCATCTACAGGGTCGGTTAAAAAAACTGTTTTTT. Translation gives CASLSHLQGRLKKLFF. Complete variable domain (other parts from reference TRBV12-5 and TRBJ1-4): DARVTQTPRHKVTEMGQEVTMRCQPILGHNTVFWYRQTMMQGLELLAYFRNRAPLDDSGMPKDRFSAEMPDATLATLKIQPSEPRDSAVYFCASLSHLQGRLKKLFFGSGTQLSVL.

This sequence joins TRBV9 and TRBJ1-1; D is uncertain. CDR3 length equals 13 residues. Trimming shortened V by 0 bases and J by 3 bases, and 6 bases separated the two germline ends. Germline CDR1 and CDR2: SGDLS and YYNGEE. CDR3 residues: CASSVVVDTEAFF. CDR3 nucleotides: TGTGCCAGCAGCGTAGTAGTCGACACTGAAGCTTTCTTT.

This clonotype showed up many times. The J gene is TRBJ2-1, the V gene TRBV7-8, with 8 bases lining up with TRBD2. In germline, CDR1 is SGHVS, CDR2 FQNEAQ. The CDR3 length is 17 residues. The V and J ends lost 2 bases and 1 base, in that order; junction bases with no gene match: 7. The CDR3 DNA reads TGTGCCAGCAGCTTAAGGCCTAGCGGGTATTCCTACAATGAGCAGTTCTTC. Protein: CASSLRPSGYSYNEQFF.

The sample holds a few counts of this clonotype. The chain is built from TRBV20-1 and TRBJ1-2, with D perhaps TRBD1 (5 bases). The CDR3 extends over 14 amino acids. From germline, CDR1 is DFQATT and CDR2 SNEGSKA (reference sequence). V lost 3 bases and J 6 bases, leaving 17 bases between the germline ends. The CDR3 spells CSARFSDIGHGYTF. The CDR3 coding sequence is TGCAGTGCTAGGTTTTCGGACATCGGTCATGGCTACACCTTC.

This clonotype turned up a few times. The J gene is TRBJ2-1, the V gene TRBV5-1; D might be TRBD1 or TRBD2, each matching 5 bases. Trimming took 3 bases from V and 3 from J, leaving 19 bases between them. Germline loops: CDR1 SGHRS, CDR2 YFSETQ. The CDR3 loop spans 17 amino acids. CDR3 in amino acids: CASSSRPGTVVYNEQFF. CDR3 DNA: TGCGCCAGCAGCTCCCGGCCGGGGACGGTTGTCTACAATGAGCAGTTCTTC.

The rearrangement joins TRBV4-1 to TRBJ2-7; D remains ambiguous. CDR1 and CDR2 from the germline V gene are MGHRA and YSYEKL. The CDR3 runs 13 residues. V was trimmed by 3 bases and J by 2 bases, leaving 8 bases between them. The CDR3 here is CASSQFSAYEQYF. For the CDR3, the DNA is TGCGCCAGCAGCCAGTTTTCCGCCTACGAGCAGTACTTC.

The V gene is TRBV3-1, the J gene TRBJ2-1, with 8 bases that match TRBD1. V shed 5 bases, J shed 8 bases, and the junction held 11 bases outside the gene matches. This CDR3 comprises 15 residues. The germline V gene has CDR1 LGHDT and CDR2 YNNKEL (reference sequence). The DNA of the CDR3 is TGTGCCAGCAGCTCACGACAGGGGAGATTGGATGAGCAGTTCTTC. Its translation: CASSSRQGRLDEQFF.

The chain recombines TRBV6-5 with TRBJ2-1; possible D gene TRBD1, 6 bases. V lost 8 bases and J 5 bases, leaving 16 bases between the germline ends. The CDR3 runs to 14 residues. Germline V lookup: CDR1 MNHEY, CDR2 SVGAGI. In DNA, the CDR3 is TGTGCCAGCCAGGGGCCCCGTAATAACAATGAGCAGTTCTTC. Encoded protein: CASQGPRNNNEQFF.

Here the CDR3 reads CASSIAGGRETQYF. Here the CDR3 DNA reads TGTGCCAGCAGTATTGCGGGAGGACGAGAGACCCAGTACTTC. The V and J genes are TRBV25-1 and TRBJ2-5; TRBD2 matches 8 bases. Germline V gene lookup returns CDR1 MGHDK and CDR2 SYGVNS. Unmatched junction bases numbered 6, after V lost 5 bases and J lost 4 bases. The CDR3 extends over 14 amino acids.

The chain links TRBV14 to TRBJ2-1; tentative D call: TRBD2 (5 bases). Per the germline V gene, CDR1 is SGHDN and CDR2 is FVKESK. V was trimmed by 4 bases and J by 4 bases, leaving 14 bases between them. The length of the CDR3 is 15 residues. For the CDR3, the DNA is TGTGCCAGCAGCCGAGGAGGTACCTTTTACAATGAGCAGTTCTTC. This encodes CASSRGGTFYNEQFF.

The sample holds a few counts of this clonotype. CDR3 in DNA: TGTGCCAGCAGCTTAGCGCCGACAGAACCCCACGAGCAGTACTTC. Encoded protein: CASSLAPTEPHEQYF. The chain couples TRBV11-2 to TRBJ2-7; possibly TRBD1 for D (5 bases). The V gene's germline CDR1 is SGHAT and CDR2 FQNNGV. The V end lost 1 base, the J end lost 5 bases, and 15 bases lay between the germline ends. The CDR3 runs to 15 residues.

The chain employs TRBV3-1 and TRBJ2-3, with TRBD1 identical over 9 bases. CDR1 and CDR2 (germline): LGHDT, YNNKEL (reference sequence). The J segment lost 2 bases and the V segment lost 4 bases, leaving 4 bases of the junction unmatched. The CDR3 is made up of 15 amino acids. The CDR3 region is CASSRRQGDTDTQYF. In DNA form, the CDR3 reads TGTGCCAGCAGCCGCCGACAGGGGGACACAGATACGCAGTATTTT.

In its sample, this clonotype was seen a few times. In DNA, the CDR3 is TGTGCCAGCAGCTTAGGTGAGGCCCCGAGCAGCAATGAGCAGTTCTTC. This translates into CASSLGEAPSSNEQFF. The J gene is TRBJ2-1, the V gene TRBV11-2; D is unclear. The CDR3 runs 16 residues. The germline gives CDR1 SGHAT, CDR2 FQNNGV. Trimming left V 1 base short and J 6 bases short, with 16 bases between.

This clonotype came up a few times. CDR3 DNA sequence: TGTGCCAGCAGTTTATTTCCCGGGACTGCCAATGGCAATGAGCAGTTCTTC. Translating it yields CASSLFPGTANGNEQFF. The chain has TRBV27 and TRBJ2-1, with D possibly matching TRBD2 (6 bases). The CDR3 has 17 residues. Germline V gene data show CDR1 as MNHEY and CDR2 as SMNVEV (reference sequence). Trimming took 1 base from V and 6 from J, leaving 19 bases between them.

The CDR3 nucleotides are TGTGCCAGCAGCCCCGGACTAGCCCGGACAGATACGCAGTATTTT. Protein sequence: CASSPGLARTDTQYF. This chain connects TRBV7-8 to TRBJ2-3; 8 bases fit TRBD2. CDR3 size: 15 residues. After removal of 5 bases from V and 3 bases from J, the junction contained 7 bases not matched to a gene. Germline values: CDR1 SGHVS, CDR2 FQNEAQ.

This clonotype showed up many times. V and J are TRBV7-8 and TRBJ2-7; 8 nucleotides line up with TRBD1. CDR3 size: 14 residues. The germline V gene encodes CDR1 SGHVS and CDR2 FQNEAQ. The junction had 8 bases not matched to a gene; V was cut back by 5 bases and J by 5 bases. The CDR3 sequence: CASSPRDRSDEQYF. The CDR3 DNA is TGTGCCAGCAGCCCCCGGGACAGGAGTGACGAGCAGTACTTC.

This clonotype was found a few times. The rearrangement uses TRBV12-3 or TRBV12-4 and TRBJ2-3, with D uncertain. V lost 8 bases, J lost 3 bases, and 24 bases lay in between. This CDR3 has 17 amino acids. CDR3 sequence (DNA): TGTGCCAGCCCCCTCGGAACGACCGTATATACTACAGATACGCAGTATTTT. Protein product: CASPLGTTVYTTDTQYF.

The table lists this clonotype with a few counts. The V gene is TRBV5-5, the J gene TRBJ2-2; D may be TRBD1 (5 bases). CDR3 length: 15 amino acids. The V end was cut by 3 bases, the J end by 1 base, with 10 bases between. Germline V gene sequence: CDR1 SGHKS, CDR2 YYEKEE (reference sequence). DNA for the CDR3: TGTGCCAGCAGCTCGACCAGGGTGAACACCGGGGAGCTGTTTTTT. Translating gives CASSSTRVNTGELFF.

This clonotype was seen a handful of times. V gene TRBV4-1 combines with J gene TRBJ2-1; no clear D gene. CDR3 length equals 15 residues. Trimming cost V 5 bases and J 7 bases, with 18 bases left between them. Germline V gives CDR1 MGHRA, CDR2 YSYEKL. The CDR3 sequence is CASSMAYPSGNEQFF. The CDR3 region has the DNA TGCGCCAGCAGCATGGCCTACCCTTCCGGTAATGAGCAGTTCTTC.

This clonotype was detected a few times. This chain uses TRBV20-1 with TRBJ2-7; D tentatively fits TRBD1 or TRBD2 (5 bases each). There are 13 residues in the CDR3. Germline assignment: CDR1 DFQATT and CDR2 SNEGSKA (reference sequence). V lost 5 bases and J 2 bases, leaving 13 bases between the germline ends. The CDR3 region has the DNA TGCAGTGCTTCCGGGACCCAAACCTACGAGCAGTACTTC. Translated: CSASGTQTYEQYF.

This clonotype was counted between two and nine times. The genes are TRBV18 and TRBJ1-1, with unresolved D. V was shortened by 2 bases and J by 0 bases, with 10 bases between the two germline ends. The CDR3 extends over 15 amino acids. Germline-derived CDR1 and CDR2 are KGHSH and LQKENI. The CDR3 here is CASSPGIALNTEAFF. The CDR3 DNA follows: TGTGCCAGCTCACCAGGGATCGCCTTGAACACTGAAGCTTTCTTT. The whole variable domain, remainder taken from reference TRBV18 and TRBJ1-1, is NAGVMQNPRHLVRRRGQEARLRCSPMKGHSHVYWYRQLPEEGLKFMVYLQKENIIDESGMPKERFSAEFPKEGPSILRIQQVVRGDSAAYFCASSPGIALNTEAFFGQGTRLTVV.

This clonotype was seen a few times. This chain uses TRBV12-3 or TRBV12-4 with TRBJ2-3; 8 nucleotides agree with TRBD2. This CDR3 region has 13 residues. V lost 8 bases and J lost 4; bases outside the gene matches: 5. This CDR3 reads CASASGRSDTQYF. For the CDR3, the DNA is TGTGCCAGCGCCAGCGGGAGATCAGATACGCAGTATTTT.

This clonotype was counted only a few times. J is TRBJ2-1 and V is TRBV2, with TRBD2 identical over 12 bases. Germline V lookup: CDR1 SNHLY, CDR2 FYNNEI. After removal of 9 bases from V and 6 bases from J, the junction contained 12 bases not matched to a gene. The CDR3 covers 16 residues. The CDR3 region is CASQTSGSERTNEQFF. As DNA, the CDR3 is TGTGCCAGTCAGACTAGCGGGAGTGAAAGGACCAATGAGCAGTTCTTC.

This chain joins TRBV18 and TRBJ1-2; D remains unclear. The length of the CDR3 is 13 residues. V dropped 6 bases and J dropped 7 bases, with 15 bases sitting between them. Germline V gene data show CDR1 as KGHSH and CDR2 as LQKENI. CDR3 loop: CASSPDPSTGYTF. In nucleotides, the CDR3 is TGTGCCAGCTCGCCGGACCCGTCCACTGGCTACACCTTC.

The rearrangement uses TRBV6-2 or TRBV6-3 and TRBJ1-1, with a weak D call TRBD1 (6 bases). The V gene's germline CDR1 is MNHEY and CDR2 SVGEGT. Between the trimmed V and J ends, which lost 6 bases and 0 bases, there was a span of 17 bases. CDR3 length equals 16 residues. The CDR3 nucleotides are TGTGCCAGCAGAAGGACAGCCGACCTCATGAACACTGAAGCTTTCTTT. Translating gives CASRRTADLMNTEAFF.

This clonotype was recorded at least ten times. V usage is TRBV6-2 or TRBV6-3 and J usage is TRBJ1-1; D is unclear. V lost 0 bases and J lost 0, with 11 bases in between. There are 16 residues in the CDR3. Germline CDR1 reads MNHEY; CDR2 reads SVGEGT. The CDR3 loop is CASSYSNRIMNTEAFF. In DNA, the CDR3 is TGTGCCAGCAGTTACTCGAACAGAATTATGAACACTGAAGCTTTCTTT.

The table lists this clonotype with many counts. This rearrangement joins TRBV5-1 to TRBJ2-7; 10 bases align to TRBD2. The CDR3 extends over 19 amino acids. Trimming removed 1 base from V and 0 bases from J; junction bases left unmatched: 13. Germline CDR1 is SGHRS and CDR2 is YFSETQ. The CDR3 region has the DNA TGCGCCAGCAGCTTGATGGGACTAGCGATCGACGTTTACTCCTACGAGCAGTACTTC. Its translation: CASSLMGLAIDVYSYEQYF.